The clone carrying this T cell receptor (beta chain) was observed a few times. The data derive from a study of Graves' ophthalmopathy and Graves' hyperthyroidism. Amplified material comprised TCR beta CDR3 regions derived from RNA transcripts. HTBI-primed RT-PCR formed the first round, and a multiplex PCR formed the second. Each CDR3 protein gets one entry after TCRdb re-called the multiplex PCR reads with MiXCR. This sample has more than 550,000 distinct CDR3 sequences, with approximately 39% found just once. This CDR3 region has 13 residues. Germline loops: CDR1 DFQATT, CDR2 SNEGSKA (reference sequence). With 3 bases removed from V and 2 bases from J, the gap between germline ends came to 11 bases.

The chain employs TRBV20-1 and TRBJ2-7; TRBD1 or TRBD2 may be the D gene (5 bases each). Sequencing was performed on peripheral blood. The TCR originated in an adult man with Graves' ophthalmopathy. DNA of the CDR3: TGCAGTGCTAGGGGACGGGGAGCCTACGAGCAGTACTTC. It specifies CSARGRGAYEQYF.